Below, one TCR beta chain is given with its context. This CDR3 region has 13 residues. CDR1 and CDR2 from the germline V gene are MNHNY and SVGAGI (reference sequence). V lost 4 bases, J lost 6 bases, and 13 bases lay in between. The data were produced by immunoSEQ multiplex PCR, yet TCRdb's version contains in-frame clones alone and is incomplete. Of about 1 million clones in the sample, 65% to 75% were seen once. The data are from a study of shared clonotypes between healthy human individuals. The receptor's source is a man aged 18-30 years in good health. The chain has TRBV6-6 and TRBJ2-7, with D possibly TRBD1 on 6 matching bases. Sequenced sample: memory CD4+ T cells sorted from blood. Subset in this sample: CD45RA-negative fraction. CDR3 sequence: CASSFAGETEQYF. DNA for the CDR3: TGTGCCAGCAGTTTCGCAGGGGAAACCGAGCAGTACTTC.